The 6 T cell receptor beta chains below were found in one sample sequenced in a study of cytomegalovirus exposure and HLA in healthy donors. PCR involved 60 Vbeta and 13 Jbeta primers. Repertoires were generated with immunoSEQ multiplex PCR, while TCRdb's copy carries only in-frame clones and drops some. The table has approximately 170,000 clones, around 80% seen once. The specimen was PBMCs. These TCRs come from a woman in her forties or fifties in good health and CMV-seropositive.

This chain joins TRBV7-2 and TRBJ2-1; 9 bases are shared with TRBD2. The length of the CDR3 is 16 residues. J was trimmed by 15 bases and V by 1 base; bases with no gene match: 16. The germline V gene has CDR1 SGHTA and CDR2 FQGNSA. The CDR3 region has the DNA TGTGCCAGCAGCTTAGAGGGGGGGCGCCCAGGTAGCGGGGGGTTCTTC. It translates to CASSLEGGRPGSGGFF.

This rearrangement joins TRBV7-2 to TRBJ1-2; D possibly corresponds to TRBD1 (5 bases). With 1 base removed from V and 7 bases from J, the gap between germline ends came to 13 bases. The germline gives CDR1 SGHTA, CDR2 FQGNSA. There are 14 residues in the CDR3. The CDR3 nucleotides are TGTGCCAGCAGCTTAGATGGCGGCGGGGGTGGCTACACCTTC. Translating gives CASSLDGGGGGYTF.

The CDR3 spells CASSATSGRAHGELFF. The CDR3 DNA is TGTGCCAGCAGCGCCACTAGCGGGAGGGCCCACGGGGAGCTGTTTTTT. The chain combines TRBV9 with TRBJ2-2, with 13 bases that match TRBD2. This CDR3 is 16 amino acids long. CDR1 is SGDLS and CDR2 is YYNGEE in the germline V gene. With 3 bases clipped from V and 7 bases from J, the junction kept 6 bases outside the gene matches.

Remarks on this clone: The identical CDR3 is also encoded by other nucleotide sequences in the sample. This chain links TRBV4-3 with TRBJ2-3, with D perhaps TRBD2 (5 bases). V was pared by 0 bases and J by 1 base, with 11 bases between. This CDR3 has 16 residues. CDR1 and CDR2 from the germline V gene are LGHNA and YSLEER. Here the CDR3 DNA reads TGCGCCAGCAGCCAAGAACCTACCGGGGGCACAGATACGCAGTATTTT. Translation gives CASSQEPTGGTDTQYF.

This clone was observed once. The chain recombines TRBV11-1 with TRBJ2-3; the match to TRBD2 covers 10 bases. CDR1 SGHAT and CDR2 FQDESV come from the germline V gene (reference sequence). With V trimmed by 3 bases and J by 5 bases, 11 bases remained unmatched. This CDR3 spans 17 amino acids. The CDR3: CASSLIRLAGAVDTQYF. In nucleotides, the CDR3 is TGTGCCAGCAGCTTGATCCGGCTAGCGGGAGCTGTAGATACGCAGTATTTT. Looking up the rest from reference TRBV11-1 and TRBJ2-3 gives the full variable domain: EAEVAQSPRYKITEKSQAVAFWCDPISGHATLYWYRQILGQGPELLVQFQDESVVDDSQLPKDRFSAERLKGVDSTLKIQPAELGDSAMYLCASSLIRLAGAVDTQYFGPGTRLTVL.

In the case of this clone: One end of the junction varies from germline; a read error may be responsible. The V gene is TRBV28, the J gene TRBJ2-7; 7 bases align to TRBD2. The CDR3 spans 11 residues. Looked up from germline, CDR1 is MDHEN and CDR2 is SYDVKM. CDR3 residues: CASSLSSGTLF. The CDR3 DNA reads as TGTGCCAGCAGTTTATCAAGCGGGACCCTTTTC.